This TCR beta chain is from a study of monozygotic twins with inflammatory bowel disease. Reanalyzing the 5' RACE reads, TCRdb keeps one entry per CDR3 protein, without DNA. The data include 350,000 to 550,000 distinct CDR3 sequences; the top ten clones carry approximately 2.4%. Sequenced: blood. This sequence was found in a human donor with ulcerative colitis or Crohn's disease, or a healthy co-twin of an affected twin (not recorded which).

The CDR3 spells CASSQDYSGGSYNEQFF. The chain has TRBV4-1 and TRBJ2-1. Germline V gene lookup returns CDR1 MGHRA and CDR2 YSYEKL. The CDR3 length is 17 residues.